What follows describes a single T cell receptor (beta chain). This sample was included in a study of human CD8 memory T cell subsets. UMI-labeled 5' RACE generated the TCR beta libraries. Each CDR3 protein gets one entry in TCRdb, which reprocessed the 5' RACE reads and gives no DNA. The sample table sets out around 10,000 distinct CDR3 sequences. This CDR3 is built from 17 residues. Germline CDR1 SGHDN, CDR2 FVKESK. The gene calls are TRBV14 and TRBJ2-7; TCRdb outputs TRBD1, but without DNA this stays unchecked. The sequence was obtained from a human donor in good health. Input material: CD8+ stem-like memory T cells (TSCM and TCM) sorted from PBMCs. Subset defined: stem-like memory CD8 T cells (TSTEM), CCR7+ PD-1- TIGIT-. The CDR3 protein is CASSHFGRDRDRYEQYF.